These T cell receptor beta chains were read from a single sample in a study of blood T cell repertoires in COVID-19. Generated by immunoSEQ multiplex PCR, the TCRdb table keeps only in-frame clones and is missing some. The top ten hold under 75% of the sample, which has 35,000 to 50,000 clones, roughly 73% seen once. The specimen was peripheral blood. The origin of the receptors is an elderly man with acute or convalescent COVID-19. Both conserved end residues are part of each CDR3. D genes are given only for firm matches. Clone size is stated in some rows and not others, as once, few, many or a class when expanded.

clone_size: NA
cdr3_length: 15
d_call: NA
v_call: TRBV12-5
j_call: TRBJ2-6
cdr3_nt: TGTGCTAGTGGAGTCGGAGACTCTGGGGCCAACGTCCTGACTTTC
cdr3_aa: CASGVGDSGANVLTF

clone_size: NA
cdr3_length: 16
d_call: NA
v_call: TRBV6-6
j_call: TRBJ2-7
cdr3_nt: TGTGCCAGCAGTTACTCGTTTGGCGGAAAGACCTACGAGCAGTACTTC
cdr3_aa: CASSYSFGGKTYEQYF

clone_size: NA
cdr3_length: 13
d_call: NA
v_call: TRBV6-5
j_call: TRBJ2-1
cdr3_nt: TGTGCCAGCAGTTCCTCACCGGGACTCGAGCAGTTCTTC
cdr3_aa: CASSSSPGLEQFF

clone_size: NA
cdr3_length: 15
d_call: TRBD1
v_call: TRBV19
j_call: TRBJ2-6
cdr3_nt: TGTGCCAGTAGTATCAGGGGGACGGGGGCCAACGTCCTGACTTTC
cdr3_aa: CASSIRGTGANVLTF

clone_size: once
cdr3_length: 15
d_call: NA
v_call: TRBV27
j_call: TRBJ2-6
cdr3_nt: TGTGCCAGCAGTTTGGGGGGCTCTGGGGCCAACGTCCTGACTTTC
cdr3_aa: CASSLGGSGANVLTF

clone_size: few
cdr3_length: 14
d_call: TRBD1
v_call: TRBV5-1
j_call: TRBJ1-1
cdr3_nt: TGCGCCAGCAGCTTGACAGGGGGCAACACTGAAGCTTTCTTT
cdr3_aa: CASSLTGGNTEAFF

clone_size: NA
cdr3_length: 16
d_call: NA
v_call: TRBV3-1/TRBV3-2
j_call: TRBJ2-1
cdr3_nt: TGTGCCAGCAGCCAACGAGGGCGTATGACCTACAATGAGCAGTTCTTC
cdr3_aa: CASSQRGRMTYNEQFF

clone_size: once
cdr3_length: 14
d_call: TRBD2
v_call: TRBV13
j_call: TRBJ2-7
cdr3_nt: TGTGCCAGCAGCGGTGGACTAGCGGGCTACGAGCAGTACTTC
cdr3_aa: CASSGGLAGYEQYF

clone_size: NA
cdr3_length: 15
d_call: TRBD1
v_call: TRBV2
j_call: TRBJ1-5
cdr3_nt: TGTGCCAGCAGTACCGGGACAGGGGGCAGGCAGCCCCAGCATTTT
cdr3_aa: CASSTGTGGRQPQHF

clone_size: NA
cdr3_length: 15
d_call: NA
v_call: TRBV25-1
j_call: TRBJ2-5
cdr3_nt: TGTGCCAGCAGCCCCTCTTGGAGTCCTCAAGAGACCCAGTACTTC
cdr3_aa: CASSPSWSPQETQYF

clone_size: few
cdr3_length: 16
d_call: NA
v_call: TRBV6-5
j_call: TRBJ2-7
cdr3_nt: TGTGCCAGCAGTTACTCCGGCGGCGGGGTAAGCTACGAGCAGTACTTC
cdr3_aa: CASSYSGGGVSYEQYF

clone_size: once
cdr3_length: 18
d_call: TRBD1
v_call: TRBV14
j_call: TRBJ2-1
cdr3_nt: TGTGCCAGCAGCCCCCATAGGGACAGGGGAGGAAAAGGGAATGAGCAGTTCTTC
cdr3_aa: CASSPHRDRGGKGNEQFF

clone_size: few
cdr3_length: 15
d_call: TRBD1
v_call: TRBV5-1
j_call: TRBJ2-2
cdr3_nt: TGCGCCAGCAGCTGGACAGGGTGGGATACCGGGGAGCTGTTTTTT
cdr3_aa: CASSWTGWDTGELFF

clone_size: NA
cdr3_length: 14
d_call: TRBD2
v_call: TRBV19
j_call: TRBJ2-7
cdr3_nt: TGTGCCAGTAGCCCCTTCGCGGGAGGAGGAGAGCAGTACTTC
cdr3_aa: CASSPFAGGGEQYF

clone_size: NA
cdr3_length: 16
d_call: TRBD2
v_call: TRBV27
j_call: TRBJ2-1
cdr3_nt: TGTGCCAGCAGTCCAGCGGGGGAACGGGCCTACAATGAGCAGTTCTTC
cdr3_aa: CASSPAGERAYNEQFF

clone_size: NA
cdr3_length: 16
d_call: TRBD2
v_call: TRBV5-4
j_call: TRBJ2-1
cdr3_nt: TGTGCCAGCAGTCCCTCCTTAGCGGGAGGGCACAATGAGCAGTTCTTC
cdr3_aa: CASSPSLAGGHNEQFF

clone_size: NA
cdr3_length: 13
d_call: NA
v_call: TRBV6-5
j_call: TRBJ2-7
cdr3_nt: TGTGCCAGCACGTGGAATCAAGGGGGCGAGCAGTACTTC
cdr3_aa: CASTWNQGGEQYF

clone_size: few
cdr3_length: 15
d_call: TRBD2
v_call: TRBV9
j_call: TRBJ2-1
cdr3_nt: TGTGCCAGCAGCCTTTTAGGCGGGAGCAGGAATGAGCAGTTCTTC
cdr3_aa: CASSLLGGSRNEQFF

clone_size: NA
cdr3_length: 17
d_call: TRBD2
v_call: TRBV7-2
j_call: TRBJ2-2
cdr3_nt: TGTGCCAGCAGCTCCGATAGCGGGATGCGGAGCACCGGGGAGCTGTTTTTT
cdr3_aa: CASSSDSGMRSTGELFF

clone_size: NA
cdr3_length: 12
d_call: TRBD1
v_call: TRBV7-2
j_call: TRBJ1-1
cdr3_nt: TGTGCCAGCAGCATCCGGACAGGGTTGGCTTTCTTT
cdr3_aa: CASSIRTGLAFF

clone_size: NA
cdr3_length: 15
d_call: NA
v_call: TRBV2
j_call: TRBJ2-7
cdr3_nt: TGTGCCAGCAGTGAAGGTAGCGGCGAACCCTACGAGCAGTACTTC
cdr3_aa: CASSEGSGEPYEQYF

clone_size: few
cdr3_length: 14
d_call: TRBD1
v_call: TRBV5-1
j_call: TRBJ1-2
cdr3_nt: TGCGCCAGCAGCTTGGGGCAGGGGGCGGCTGGCTACACCTTC
cdr3_aa: CASSLGQGAAGYTF

clone_size: NA
cdr3_length: 15
d_call: TRBD2
v_call: TRBV6-6
j_call: TRBJ2-1
cdr3_nt: TGTGCCAGCAGTAGGTCAGCGGGAGGTTACAATGAGCAGTTCTTC
cdr3_aa: CASSRSAGGYNEQFF

clone_size: NA
cdr3_length: 16
d_call: TRBD2
v_call: TRBV7-9
j_call: TRBJ2-7
cdr3_nt: TGTGCCAGCAGCCCTCACCTTGGCGGGAGCGACTACGAGCAGTACTTC
cdr3_aa: CASSPHLGGSDYEQYF

clone_size: NA
cdr3_length: 18
d_call: NA
v_call: TRBV28
j_call: TRBJ1-4
cdr3_nt: TGTGCCAGCAGTTCGCCCTTCTCACAGGGAGCAACTAATGAAAAACTGTTTTTT
cdr3_aa: CASSSPFSQGATNEKLFF

clone_size: NA
cdr3_length: 15
d_call: TRBD1
v_call: TRBV10-1
j_call: TRBJ2-2
cdr3_nt: TGCGCCAGCACCTCAGGGGGCGCGGACACCGGGGAGCTGTTTTTT
cdr3_aa: CASTSGGADTGELFF

clone_size: NA
cdr3_length: 13
d_call: TRBD1
v_call: TRBV28
j_call: TRBJ1-1
cdr3_nt: TGTGCCAGCAGAGGACAGGGCAGAGGTGAAGCTTTCTTT
cdr3_aa: CASRGQGRGEAFF

clone_size: NA
cdr3_length: 11
d_call: NA
v_call: TRBV5-5
j_call: TRBJ2-7
cdr3_nt: TGTGCCAGCAGCTCCCTCTACGAGCAGTACTTC
cdr3_aa: CASSSLYEQYF

clone_size: few
cdr3_length: 17
d_call: TRBD2
v_call: TRBV4-1
j_call: TRBJ2-1
cdr3_nt: TGCGCCAGCAGCCAACAGGGGACTAGCGGACCTTACAATGAGCAGTTCTTC
cdr3_aa: CASSQQGTSGPYNEQFF